This T cell receptor beta chain stems from a study of cytomegalovirus exposure and HLA in healthy donors. Per the germline V gene, CDR1 is SGHRS and CDR2 is YFSETQ. Trimming cost V 3 bases and J 11 bases; bases outside gene matches: 2. The CDR3 totals 11 residues. Study-wide points: Trimming of TCR beta V- and J-genes showed a link, identified in a later analysis, to a missense DCLRE1C variant.

Points on this clone: Its target is unknown.

Both 60 Vbeta primers and 13 Jbeta primers went into the PCR. Assay used: immunoSEQ multiplex PCR; TCRdb lists only in-frame clones, some missing. The profile covers 150,000 to 250,000 clones, with 85% appearing a single time and less than 2.5% taken by the ten largest. This sequence joins TRBV5-1 and TRBJ1-2, with 9 nucleotides matching TRBD1. The clonotype originates from a woman between 45 and 60 years old in good health and CMV-seronegative. Specimen: PBMCs. CDR3 bases: TGCGCCAGCAGCTGGGGACAGGGATACACCTTC. Its protein product is CASSWGQGYTF.